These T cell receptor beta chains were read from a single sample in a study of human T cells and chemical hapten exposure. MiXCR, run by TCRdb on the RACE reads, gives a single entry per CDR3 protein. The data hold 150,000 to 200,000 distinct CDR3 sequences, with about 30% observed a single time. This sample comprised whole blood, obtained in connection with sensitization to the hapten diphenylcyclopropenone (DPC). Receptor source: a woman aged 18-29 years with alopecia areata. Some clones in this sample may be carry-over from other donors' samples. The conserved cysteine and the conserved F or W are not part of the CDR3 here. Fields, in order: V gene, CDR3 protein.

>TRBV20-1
SASRLAGGTDTQY
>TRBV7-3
ASSLMTGNTGELF
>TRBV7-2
ASSFQYTNYGYT
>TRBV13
ASSNRLAGGGGETQY
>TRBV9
ASSVEGTRYYEQY
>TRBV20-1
SARRDIDEQY
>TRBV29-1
SVDKPGLAGVGNNEQF
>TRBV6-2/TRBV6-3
ASSYDVGRDREAF
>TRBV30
AWSGTRHYGYT
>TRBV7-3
ASSLTGGRNAEAF
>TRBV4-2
ASSQGEAGRYYGYT
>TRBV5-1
ASSLGHPNQPQH
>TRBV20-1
SARTGGGNQPQH
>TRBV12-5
ASGLASGASGGAEQF
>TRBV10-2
ASSESRGRGSNQPQH
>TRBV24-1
ATSDLNSSYNEQF
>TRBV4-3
ASSASSGNTIY
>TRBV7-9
ASSFPDNYGYT